The following is a T cell receptor (beta chain) sequence with its context. This same CDR3 is encoded by further DNA sequences in the sample. The data were obtained in a study of shared clonotypes between healthy human individuals. The wider study: A couple of women and three men aged 18 to 49 made up the donors. Each donor's CD4 naive and CD4 memory cells filled three plates apiece, CD8 naive two, and CD8 memory one.

CDR1 and CDR2 (germline): SNHLY, FYNNEI. The V end was cut by 5 bases, the J end by 1 base, with 6 bases between. CDR3 length: 12 amino acids. The table came from immunoSEQ multiplex PCR; TCRdb's copy has only in-frame clones and leaves some out. Of around 2.3 million clones listed, around 95% were seen once; the top ten hold more than 0.1%. This TCR derives from a man between 18 and 29 years old in good health. The specimen was naive CD4+ T cells sorted from blood. Subset: CD45RA+ positively selected. This chain connects TRBV2 to TRBJ2-7; no definite D call. The CDR3: CASSLTSYEQYF. In DNA, the CDR3 is TGTGCCAGCAGTCTCACTTCCTACGAGCAGTACTTC.